The present T cell receptor beta chain was sequenced within a study of tumor-infiltrating lymphocytes in primary liver carcinoma (TCRdb year 2017). With regard to the full study: Between November 2015 and March 2016, roughly five patients in China with histopathologically diagnosed primary liver carcinoma had surgical resection. Of the five patients, three men and two women aged 30 to 69 years, four had hepatocellular carcinoma and one had combined HCC and intrahepatic cholangiocarcinoma. The five patients had tumors of stage T1-T3 N0M0, with maximum diameters ranging from roughly 4.2 to 11 cm. Each sample produced about 3.65 to 7.13 million productive TCRbeta reads, and read depth showed no significant difference between tissue types. For each liver tumor, the study sampled five regions along with adjacent normal tissue and blood, and applied TCRbeta repertoire sequencing, expression microarrays and whole-exome sequencing. TCRbeta repertoire sequencing covered roughly 35 specimens from 5 patients: around 25 tumor regions, 5 adjacent noncancerous liver tissues and 5 peripheral blood samples. Reproducibility between technical replicate repertoires was high, with correlation coefficients above 0.95 and mean shared-clone rates about 0.9. The paper's findings and limits, for the study overall: Pairs of tumor regions showed greater repertoire overlap (mean roughly 36%) than tumor-adjacent pairs (roughly 17%) or tumor-blood pairs (around 15%), which is consistent with antigen-driven expansion. Compared with blood, tumors had a significantly larger share of the repertoire taken up by the top 250 clones (p = 0.039). Only five patients were included in the study, and the authors note that the findings should be validated in a larger study. Only the TCR beta chain was sequenced, so true repertoire diversity is likely underestimated because unpaired alpha chains were not captured. Since the samples were bulk and unsorted, there was no way to compare CD4+ and CD8+ T cell repertoires.

RNA from unsorted whole blood was extracted with TRIzol reagent, and germline DNA was obtained with the DNeasy Blood & Tissue kit. Patients had chronic HBV infection and were treatment-naive at sampling. Before surgery, roughly 4 milliliters of peripheral blood were collected into K2EDTA tubes. Concerning this clonotype itself: There is no known antigen for this receptor. Base qualities are missing; no much larger clone stands one base away.

A constant-region primer and ProtoScript II reverse transcriptase were used to reverse-transcribe TCRbeta-specific cDNA from roughly 480 ng total RNA. Construction of the TCRbeta libraries relied on three nested rounds of multiplex PCR, following a slightly modified ARM-PCR procedure. Each of the first two PCR rounds ran for approximately 10 cycles and used multiplex TRBV1-TRBV30 forward primers together with a Cbeta reverse primer. Sample barcodes and Illumina adapters were added in a final 25-cycle PCR with Deep VentR polymerase. Amplicons of 200-500 bp were gel-purified with a QIAquick gel extraction kit before sequencing. An Illumina HiSeq 2500 was used to sequence the TCRbeta amplicons, generating 250-bp paired-end reads. In the paper's pipeline: Trimmomatic v0.33 was used to quality-trim the reads, and FLASH v1.2.11 was used to merge paired reads so that full CDR3 sequences could be recovered. V, D and J germline segments were assigned to the rearranged TCRbeta sequences using MiGEC v1.2.1b. VDJtools v1.0.0 computed clonotype statistics and Shannon-Wiener diversity indices. Except for diversity analysis, only each sample's 250 most abundant clonotypes were used in subsequent analyses to reduce sampling bias. TCRdb's own reprocessing of the public reads used fastp at Q25 and MiXCR and kept productive beta chains. Entries are consolidated by CDR3 protein sequence, retaining the most common genes and DNA. TCRdb's processing, not the study's, gives the V and J calls here. The sample data list 330,000 or so distinct CDR3 sequences, and around 60% of these were observed just once. Under 8.5% of the sample goes to the ten largest clones.

The CDR3 sequence holds 14 residues, the cysteine and phenylalanine included. Only the CDR3 DNA is retained, 42 bases long and in frame from the first base. Taken from the germline V gene, the CDR1 and CDR2 loops are SQVTM and ANQGSEA. Relative to germline, V is 8 bases shorter and J is 5 bases shorter, with 19 bases between their ends. The sequenced material came from peripheral blood. The sequence came from a man in his forties or fifties with primary liver carcinoma and hepatitis B virus infection. This receptor chain uses TRBV29-1 and TRBJ1-5; TRBD1 could be the D gene, as 6 bases match. The CDR3 corresponds to CSTATGASDQPQHF. The nucleotide sequence is given as TGCAGCACCGCGACGGGGGCTTCAGATCAGCCCCAGCATTTT. Extended through the reference TRBV29-1 and TRBJ1-5 proteins, this CDR3 yields the full variable domain: SAVISQKPSRDICQRGTSLTIQCQVDSQVTMMFWYRQQPGQSLTLIATANQGSEATYESGFVIDKFPISRPNLTFSTLTVSNMSPEDSSIYLCSTATGASDQPQHFGDGTRLSIL.